Described below is a single T cell receptor (beta chain) sequence and its context. Its cognate antigen is unknown. The data derive from a study of cytomegalovirus exposure and HLA in healthy donors. This CDR3 has 18 amino acids. CDR1 MGHRA and CDR2 YSYEKL come from the germline V gene. With V trimmed by 3 bases and J by 0 bases, 8 bases remained unmatched. Notes on the study in general: The investigators catalogued 150 to 200 TCR beta chains as cytomegalovirus-associated. The classifier reportedly diagnosed cytomegalovirus status with high sensitivity and specificity. First-cohort TCR clusters tended to co-occur in the roughly 130 validation repertoires, a later analysis found.

Using immunoSEQ multiplex PCR, the repertoire was profiled, and TCRdb retains in-frame clones only, with some absent. Of more than 55,000 clones in the sample, roughly nine tenths were seen once. V usage is TRBV4-1 and J usage is TRBJ2-6; 7 bases are a match to TRBD1. This receptor was identified in a woman in her late teens or twenties in good health and CMV-seronegative. The sequenced material came from PBMCs. The CDR3 nucleotides read TGCGCCAGCAGCCAGGTTTGGGACAGCCTCTCTGGGGCCAACGTCCTGACTTTC. Translated, it gives CASSQVWDSLSGANVLTF.